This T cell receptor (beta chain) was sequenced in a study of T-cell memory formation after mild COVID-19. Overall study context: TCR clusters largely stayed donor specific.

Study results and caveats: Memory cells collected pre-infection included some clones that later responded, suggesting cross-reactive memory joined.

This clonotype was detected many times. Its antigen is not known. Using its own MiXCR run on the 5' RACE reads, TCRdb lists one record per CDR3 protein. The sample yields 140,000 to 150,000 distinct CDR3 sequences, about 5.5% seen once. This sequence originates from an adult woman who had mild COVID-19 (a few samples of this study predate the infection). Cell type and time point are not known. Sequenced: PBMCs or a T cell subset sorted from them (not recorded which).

The CDR3 here is CASSLAANTGELFF. CDR3 coding DNA: TGTGCCAGCAGCTTGGCAGCGAACACCGGGGAGCTGTTTTTT. This chain links TRBV7-3 with TRBJ2-2, with D unclear. The germline V and J ends were trimmed by 3 bases and 0 bases, with 5 bases remaining between them. Germline V lookup: CDR1 SGHTA, CDR2 FQGTGA. CDR3 length: 14 residues.